The 5 T cell receptor beta chains listed next were all sequenced from one sample in a study of naive and memory T cell subsets. The beta constant-region primer was an equimolar mix of two oligonucleotides covering TRBC1 and TRBC2. Four rounds of PCR amplified the ligated cDNA using nested alpha and beta constant-region primers plus SP2. TCRdb re-analysed the UMI-ligation and nested PCR reads in MiXCR, keeping a single row per CDR3 protein. The table shows some 110,000 distinct CDR3 sequences, with 36% occurring only once. The sequencing sample was made of central memory CD4+ T cells from blood. The receptors shown here come from a human donor in good health.

The chain couples TRBV3-1 to TRBJ2-7, with 8 bases that match TRBD1. The junction had 1 base not matched to a gene; V was cut back by 3 bases and J by 0 bases. Per the germline V gene, CDR1 is LGHDT and CDR2 is YNNKEL (reference sequence). The CDR3 spans 14 residues. CDR3 bases: TGTGCCAGCAGCCACACAGGGGGCTCCTACGAGCAGTACTTC. This sequence encodes CASSHTGGSYEQYF.

V and J are TRBV12-3 or TRBV12-4 and TRBJ2-5, with 15 bases aligning to TRBD2. This CDR3 has 16 amino acids. The ends lost 6 bases at V and 1 base at J; junction bases unmatched: 3. This CDR3 reads CASRGTSGRTQETQYF. CDR3 DNA: TGTGCCAGCAGGGGGACTAGCGGGAGGACCCAAGAGACCCAGTACTTC.

This chain uses TRBV10-3 with TRBJ1-1; D not resolved. The CDR3 length is 14 residues. Germline CDR1 reads ENHRY; CDR2 reads SYGVKD. Trimming removed 3 bases from V and 3 bases from J, with 11 bases in between. This CDR3 reads CAISDWAKDTEAFF. The DNA of the CDR3 is TGTGCCATCAGTGACTGGGCGAAGGACACTGAAGCTTTCTTT.

The chain links TRBV20-1 to TRBJ2-7; 11 nucleotides agree with TRBD2. Germline CDR1 DFQATT, CDR2 SNEGSKA (reference sequence). This CDR3 has 15 residues. J was trimmed by 7 bases and V by 4 bases; bases with no gene match: 12. For the CDR3, the DNA is TGCAGTGCTACCGAAAGGACTAGCGGGCGGAAAGAGCAGTACTTC. Amino acid sequence: CSATERTSGRKEQYF.

The CDR3 DNA sequence: TGCGCCAGCCGAGCCCAAGGGGGGAATCAGCCCCAGCATTTT. This translates into CASRAQGGNQPQHF. The chain couples TRBV10-2 to TRBJ1-5, with D perhaps matching TRBD1 (6 bases). This CDR3 comprises 14 residues. Trimming removed 8 bases at V and 4 bases at J, with 15 bases between. Germline CDR1 WSHSY, CDR2 SAAADI.